This T cell receptor beta chain was sequenced during a study of shared clonotypes between healthy human individuals. Only in-frame clones appear in the TCRdb table, and some are missing; sequencing was by immunoSEQ multiplex PCR. The sample has some 2.1 million clones, approximately 92% seen once; the top ten hold approximately 1.6%. Naive CD8 populations comprised CD45RO-negative cells positively selected for CCR7, excluding terminally differentiated effector memory CD45RA+ cells. Germline V lookup: CDR1 SGDLS, CDR2 YYNGEE. V was clipped by 3 bases and J by 3 bases; unmatched bases: 9. The CDR3 covers 17 residues.

Material for sequencing was naive CD8+ T cells from PBMCs. The source is a man aged 18 to 30 in good health. Some clones in this sample may be carry-over from other donors' samples. The chain carries TRBV9 and TRBJ2-1; 10 positions agree with TRBD2. CDR3 DNA sequence: TGTGCCAGCAGCGGCAACCCGGGACTAGCGTACTACAATGAGCAGTTCTTC. Its translation: CASSGNPGLAYYNEQFF.